Presented here are 29 T cell receptor beta chains from one specimen sequenced in a study of shared clonotypes between healthy human individuals. Here immunoSEQ multiplex PCR was the method, and the copy in TCRdb shows in-frame clones only, minus some. Here the sample spans 2 million to 2.5 million clones, more than 85% being singletons. Sequenced input: naive CD4+ T cells from PBMCs. The subset is: CD45RA+ positively selected. These receptors were obtained from a man aged 18 to 30 in good health. Some clones in this sample may be carry-over from other donors' samples.

The chain couples TRBV2 to TRBJ1-6, with D maybe TRBD1 (5 bases). CDR1 SNHLY and CDR2 FYNNEI come from the germline V gene. CDR3 length: 14 amino acids. The ends were cut back, 6 bases at V and 7 bases at J, with 13 bases in the middle. CDR3 coding DNA: TGTGCCAGCAGGCCGACAGTAGGGAATTCACCCCTCCACTTT. It codes for CASRPTVGNSPLHF.

This chain uses TRBV19 with TRBJ2-5, with D possibly being TRBD1 or TRBD2 (5 bases each). Germline V CDR1 and CDR2: LNHDA, SQIVND (reference sequence). The CDR3 has 13 residues. The germline V and J ends were trimmed by 4 bases and 2 bases, with 8 bases remaining between them. For the CDR3, the DNA is TGTGCCAGTAGTAGGTGGGGGCAAGAGACCCAGTACTTC. It yields the protein CASSRWGQETQYF. The full variable domain, its missing parts supplied by reference TRBV19 and TRBJ2-5, is DGGITQSPKYLFRKEGQNVTLSCEQNLNHDAMYWYRQDPGQGLRLIYYSQIVNDFQKGDIAEGYSVSREKKESFPLTVTSAQKNPTAFYLCASSRWGQETQYFGPGTRLLVL.

The genes are TRBV6-6 and TRBJ2-3, with a weak D call TRBD2 (5 bases). The CDR3 consists of 15 residues. Germline-derived CDR1 and CDR2 are MNHNY and SVGAGI (reference sequence). V was trimmed by 2 bases and J by 2 bases, leaving 11 bases between them. CDR3 DNA sequence: TGTGCCAGCAGTTACGGCAGCGGATACACAGATACGCAGTATTTT. Translating gives CASSYGSGYTDTQYF.

The chain combines TRBV15 with TRBJ1-2; a possible D gene is TRBD1 (5 bases). The CDR3 consists of 12 residues. V was clipped by 8 bases and J by 4 bases, with 11 bases between them. Per the germline V gene, CDR1 is LNHNV and CDR2 is YYDKDF (reference sequence). In DNA, the CDR3 is TGTGCCACCGGGGGTAACCGCTATGGCTACACCTTC. Residues: CATGGNRYGYTF.

The chain employs TRBV7-3 and TRBJ1-1; tentatively, D is TRBD1 (5 bases). The V gene's germline CDR1 is SGHTA and CDR2 FQGTGA. The CDR3 spans 14 residues. V dropped 1 base and J dropped 5 bases, with 11 bases sitting between them. CDR3 nucleotide sequence: TGTGCCAGCAGCTTAAACGCAGGGCGGACTGAAGCTTTCTTT. Residues: CASSLNAGRTEAFF.

V and J are TRBV18 and TRBJ2-6; D unresolved. Germline-derived CDR1 and CDR2 are KGHSH and LQKENI. Between the trimmed V and J ends, which lost 0 bases and 0 bases, there was a span of 12 bases. The CDR3 loop spans 18 amino acids. This chain's CDR3 is CASSPPELSSSGANVLTF. In DNA form, the CDR3 reads TGTGCCAGCTCACCACCGGAGCTGTCGAGCTCTGGGGCCAACGTCCTGACTTTC.

V is TRBV7-2 and J is TRBJ2-5; D gene unclear. The V and J ends lost 1 base and 5 bases respectively, with 8 bases between them. The CDR3 covers 13 residues. Germline V gene data show CDR1 as SGHTA and CDR2 as FQGNSA. In DNA form, the CDR3 reads TGTGCCAGCAGCTTAGTTCCTTTGGAGACCCAGTACTTC. It codes for CASSLVPLETQYF.

The chain has TRBV7-6 and TRBJ2-1; no reliable D call. CDR3 length equals 15 residues. Per the germline V gene, CDR1 is SGHVS and CDR2 is FNYEAQ. Trimming shortened V by 0 bases and J by 0 bases, and 6 bases separated the two germline ends. CDR3 protein: CASSLASVSYNEQFF. The CDR3 DNA follows: TGTGCCAGCAGCTTAGCATCGGTCTCCTACAATGAGCAGTTCTTC.

The chain recombines TRBV7-3 with TRBJ2-5; the D gene could be TRBD1 or TRBD2 (5 bases each). V was pared by 4 bases and J by 3 bases, with 15 bases between. Germline CDR1 is SGHTA and CDR2 is FQGTGA. The length of the CDR3 is 15 residues. The CDR3 protein is CASSSTGTSKETQYF. The CDR3 DNA is TGTGCCAGCAGCTCAACTGGGACCTCTAAAGAGACCCAGTACTTC.

The rearrangement joins TRBV5-4 to TRBJ2-6; weak D call: TRBD1 (6 bases). Germline assignment: CDR1 SGHNT and CDR2 YYREEE (reference sequence). This CDR3 is 15 amino acids long. V lost 4 bases and J lost 3, with 11 bases in between. CDR3 sequence reads: CASSGQGRGANVLTF. The CDR3 DNA reads as TGTGCCAGCAGCGGCCAGGGGCGTGGGGCCAACGTCCTGACTTTC.

Of note for this clone: The junction shows a germline mismatch at one end, possibly a read error. The V call is TRBV6-6, the J call TRBJ2-7; the D gene could be TRBD1 or TRBD2 (6 bases each). The CDR3 is 13 amino acids. CDR1 is MNHNY, CDR2 SVGAGI, per germline (reference sequence). CDR3 amino acids: CASSNSGAGEQYF. For the CDR3, the DNA is TGTGCCAGCAGTAACTCGGGGGCAGGGGAGCAGTACTTC.

This clone was detected only a few times. The chain recombines TRBV27 with TRBJ1-1; D uncertain. CDR3 length: 8 residues. CDR1 MNHEY and CDR2 SMNVEV come from the germline V gene (reference sequence). With 7 bases removed from V and 6 bases from J, the gap between germline ends came to 0 bases. The CDR3: CASTEAFF. Written as DNA, the CDR3 is TGTGCCAGCACTGAAGCTTTCTTT.

CDR3 DNA sequence: TGCGCCAGCAGCTTCCTAATATCAGGGAGCTCTGGGGCCAACGTCCTGACTTTC. Translating it yields CASSFLISGSSGANVLTF. This chain links TRBV5-1 with TRBJ2-6, with D possibly being TRBD1 or TRBD2 (5 bases each). Germline V CDR1 and CDR2: SGHRS, YFSETQ. There are 18 residues in the CDR3. Trimming took off 2 bases at V and 0 bases at J, with 15 bases between the two ends.

This rearrangement joins TRBV5-4 to TRBJ2-2, with 13 positions matching TRBD2. The ends lost 0 bases at V and 1 base at J; junction bases unmatched: 3. The CDR3 is made up of 18 amino acids. The germline gives CDR1 SGHNT, CDR2 YYREEE (reference sequence). The CDR3 bases are TGTGCCAGCAGCTTGGGGGGACTAGCGGGAAAGAACACCGGGGAGCTGTTTTTT. It is translated as CASSLGGLAGKNTGELFF.

Comments on this clone: No conserved phenylalanine or tryptophan is present at the end of the CDR3, so a read error is the likely explanation. The DNA is left out, because the CDR3 cannot be placed on it with certainty; the CDR3 is given as TCRdb lists it. The rearrangement uses TRBV5-1 and TRBJ2-3; the table names TRBD1, a call not compared with the DNA. Ends included, the CDR3 has 13 residues. Germline V lookup: CDR1 SGHRS, CDR2 YFSETQ. The CDR3 is CASSAPGQGQPAV.

This rearrangement joins TRBV5-4 to TRBJ2-2, with TRBD1 matching over 8 bases. The V gene's germline CDR1 is SGHNT and CDR2 YYREEE (reference sequence). This CDR3 contains 16 residues. After removal of 6 bases from V and 5 bases from J, the junction contained 12 bases not matched to a gene. Here the CDR3 DNA reads TGTGCCAGCAACCTACCCGGACAGGGACGAACCGGGGAGCTGTTTTTT. Protein product: CASNLPGQGRTGELFF.

The gene calls are TRBV25-1 and TRBJ1-2; D is unclear. The V end was cut by 3 bases, the J end by 0 bases, with 8 bases between. Germline V gives CDR1 MGHDK, CDR2 SYGVNS. This CDR3 has 14 amino acids. This chain's CDR3 is CASSDPWTNYGYTF. The CDR3 region has the DNA TGTGCCAGCAGTGACCCTTGGACTAACTATGGCTACACCTTC.

The V call is TRBV4-1, the J call TRBJ2-1; D not certain. The CDR3 has 17 amino acids. The V end lost 0 bases, the J end lost 0 bases, and 12 bases lay between the germline ends. CDR1 is MGHRA and CDR2 is YSYEKL in the germline V gene. The CDR3 protein is CASSQEQISSSYNEQFF. The CDR3 DNA is TGCGCCAGCAGCCAAGAACAAATCTCGAGCTCCTACAATGAGCAGTTCTTC.

The V call is TRBV4-2, the J call TRBJ2-7; 12 nucleotides agree with TRBD1. In germline, CDR1 is LGHNA, CDR2 YNFKEQ. The length of the CDR3 is 16 residues. Trimming took 4 bases from V and 6 from J; bases not matched to a gene: 10. The DNA for the CDR3 is TGTGCCAGCAGCCGATCGGCCGGGACAGGGGGCCTCGAGCAGTACTTC. Translated: CASSRSAGTGGLEQYF.

The chain uses TRBV4-3 and TRBJ2-5; no clear D gene. The ends were cut back, 0 bases at V and 6 bases at J, with 5 bases in the middle. Germline V gene lookup returns CDR1 LGHNA and CDR2 YSLEER. CDR3 size: 12 residues. The CDR3 DNA reads TGCGCCAGCAGCCAAGATTTGAAGACCCAGTACTTC. Translation: CASSQDLKTQYF.

V usage is TRBV7-8 and J usage is TRBJ1-5, with D hard to call. Germline V CDR1 and CDR2: SGHVS, FQNEAQ. The V and J ends lost 2 bases and 3 bases respectively, with 8 bases between them. The CDR3 length is 14 residues. The CDR3 sequence: CASSLSQNNQPQHF. CDR3 DNA: TGTGCCAGCAGCTTAAGCCAGAACAATCAGCCCCAGCATTTT. Combining the CDR3 with reference TRBV7-8 and TRBJ1-5 gives the whole variable domain GAGVSQSPRYKVAKRGQDVALRCDPISGHVSLFWYQQALGQGPEFLTYFQNEAQLDKSGLPSDRFFAERPEGSVSTLKIQRTQQEDSAVYLCASSLSQNNQPQHFGDGTRLSIL.

This chain joins TRBV18 and TRBJ2-7; maybe TRBD1 (5 bases). The CDR3 spans 14 residues. Deletions cut 1 base from V and 2 bases from J, with 9 bases between. The germline V gene encodes CDR1 KGHSH and CDR2 LQKENI. The DNA for the CDR3 is TGTGCCAGCTCACCACGGGGCCTCCCCTACGAGCAGTACTTC. It encodes CASSPRGLPYEQYF.

This clone was detected only once. This chain connects TRBV7-3 to TRBJ1-1; 7 bases are a match to TRBD1. Germline trimming cut 4 bases from V and 2 bases from J; bases unmatched to any gene: 7. The CDR3 has 15 residues. Germline V lookup: CDR1 SGHTA, CDR2 FQGTGA. For the CDR3, the DNA is TGTGCCAGCAGCTCTGGGGGACAGACAAACACTGAAGCTTTCTTT. This encodes CASSSGGQTNTEAFF.

This chain joins TRBV27 and TRBJ1-4, with 7 bases aligning to TRBD1. In germline, CDR1 is MNHEY, CDR2 SMNVEV (reference sequence). V was pared by 5 bases and J by 6 bases, with 3 bases of the junction left unmatched. This CDR3 is 13 amino acids long. The DNA of the CDR3 is TGTGCCAGCAGTACCAGGGGGGATGAAAAACTGTTTTTT. Translating gives CASSTRGDEKLFF.

V gene TRBV7-3 combines with J gene TRBJ2-2; TRBD2 aligns across 7 bases. This CDR3 spans 14 amino acids. The trim removed 5 bases at V and 3 bases at J, leaving 3 bases unmatched. The germline gives CDR1 SGHTA, CDR2 FQGTGA. The CDR3 reads CASSRDYYTGELFF. For the CDR3, the DNA is TGTGCCAGCAGCCGGGACTATTACACCGGGGAGCTGTTTTTT.

The chain recombines TRBV5-4 with TRBJ2-2; D not resolved. The V end lost 4 bases, the J end lost 7 bases, and 20 bases lay between the germline ends. Germline CDR1 and CDR2: SGHNT and YYREEE (reference sequence). The CDR3 sequence is 16 residues long. This CDR3 is CASSQLVGRVGGELFF. CDR3 bases: TGTGCCAGCAGCCAACTGGTGGGCCGGGTTGGCGGGGAGCTGTTTTTT.

The J gene is TRBJ2-7, the V gene TRBV6-5; the match to TRBD2 covers 13 bases. Germline-derived CDR1 and CDR2 are MNHEY and SVGAGI. CDR3 size: 15 residues. V gave up 4 bases and J gave up 1 base; unmatched junction bases: 1. The CDR3 DNA reads TGTGCCAGCAGTTGGGGACTAGCGGGATCCTACGAGCAGTACTTC. The encoded protein is CASSWGLAGSYEQYF.

This sequence joins TRBV5-4 and TRBJ2-5; D may be TRBD2 (5 bases). Trimming removed 4 bases from V and 5 bases from J, with 12 bases in between. Germline V gene data show CDR1 as SGHNT and CDR2 as YYREEE (reference sequence). This CDR3 is built from 13 residues. DNA for the CDR3: TGTGCCAGCAGCCAAGGGCGGGTGGAGACCCAGTACTTC. It translates to CASSQGRVETQYF.

The chain combines TRBV4-1 with TRBJ2-1; D remains ambiguous. Germline CDR1 and CDR2: MGHRA and YSYEKL. CDR3 length equals 13 residues. The V and J ends lost 1 base and 6 bases respectively, with 7 bases between them. The chain's CDR3 is CASSQVVGNEQFF. The CDR3 coding sequence is TGCGCCAGCAGCCAAGTTGTCGGCAATGAGCAGTTCTTC.